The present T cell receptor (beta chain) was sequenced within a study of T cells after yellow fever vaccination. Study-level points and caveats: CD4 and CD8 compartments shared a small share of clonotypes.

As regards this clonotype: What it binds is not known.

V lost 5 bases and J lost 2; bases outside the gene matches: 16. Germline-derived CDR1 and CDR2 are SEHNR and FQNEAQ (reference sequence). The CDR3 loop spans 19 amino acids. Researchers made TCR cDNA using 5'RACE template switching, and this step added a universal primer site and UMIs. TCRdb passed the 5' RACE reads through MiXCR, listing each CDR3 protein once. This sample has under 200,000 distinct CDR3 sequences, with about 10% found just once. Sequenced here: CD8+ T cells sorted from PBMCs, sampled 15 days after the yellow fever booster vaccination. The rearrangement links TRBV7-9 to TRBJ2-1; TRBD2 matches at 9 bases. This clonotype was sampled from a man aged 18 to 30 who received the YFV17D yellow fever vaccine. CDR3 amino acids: CASSHNGFSSGETYNEQFF. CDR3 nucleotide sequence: TGTGCCAGCAGCCACAATGGGTTCTCTAGCGGGGAAACCTACAATGAGCAGTTCTTC. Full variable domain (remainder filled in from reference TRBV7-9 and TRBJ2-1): DTGVSQNPRHKITKRGQNVTFRCDPISEHNRLYWYRQTLGQGPEFLTYFQNEAQLEKSRLLSDRFSAERPKGSFSTLEIQRTEQGDSAMYLCASSHNGFSSGETYNEQFFGPGTRLTVL.